This T cell receptor beta chain was documented in a study of T cells in Graves' hyperthyroidism and ophthalmopathy. V was clipped by 1 base and J by 0 bases, with 9 bases between them. The CDR3 has 15 amino acids. Germline CDR1 reads SGHAT; CDR2 reads FQNNGV. TCR beta CDR3 regions were amplified from RNA. Initially, a first-round RT-PCR of the TCR CDR3 employed the HTBI primer set. TCRdb itself ran the multiplex PCR reads through MiXCR, one entry per CDR3 protein. Among 600,000 to 850,000 distinct CDR3 sequences listed, approximately 19% were seen once. This clonotype was recorded at least ten times. Exclusion of a patient resulted from uncontrolled infection, other autoimmune disease, pregnancy or lactation.

The sequence came from a woman aged 50 to 60 with Graves' hyperthyroidism that later progressed to Graves' ophthalmopathy. Material for sequencing was blood. The gene calls are TRBV11-2 and TRBJ1-1; tentatively, D is TRBD1 (5 bases). Here the CDR3 reads CASSLGGEMNTEAFF. The CDR3 nucleotides are TGTGCCAGCAGCTTAGGGGGCGAAATGAACACTGAAGCTTTCTTT. Supplemented by reference TRBV11-2 and TRBJ1-1, the full variable domain reads EAGVAQSPRYKIIEKRQSVAFWCNPISGHATLYWYQQILGQGPKLLIQFQNNGVVDDSQLPKDRFSAERLKGVDSTLKIQPAKLEDSAVYLCASSLGGEMNTEAFFGQGTRLTVV.